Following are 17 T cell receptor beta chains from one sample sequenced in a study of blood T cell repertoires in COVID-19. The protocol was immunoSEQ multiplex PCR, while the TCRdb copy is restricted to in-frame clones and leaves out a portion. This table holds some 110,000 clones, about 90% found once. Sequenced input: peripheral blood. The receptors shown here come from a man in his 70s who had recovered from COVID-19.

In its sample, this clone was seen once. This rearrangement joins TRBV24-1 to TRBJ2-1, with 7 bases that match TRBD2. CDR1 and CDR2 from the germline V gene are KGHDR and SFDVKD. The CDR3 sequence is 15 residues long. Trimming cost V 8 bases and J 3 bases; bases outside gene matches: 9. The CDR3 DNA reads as TGTGCCACCACCGAGGGTAGCGGGCTCTACAATGAGCAGTTCTTC. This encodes CATTEGSGLYNEQFF.

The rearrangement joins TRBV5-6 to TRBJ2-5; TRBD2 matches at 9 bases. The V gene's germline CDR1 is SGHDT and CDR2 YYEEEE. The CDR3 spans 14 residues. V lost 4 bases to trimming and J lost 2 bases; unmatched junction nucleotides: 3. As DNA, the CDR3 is TGTGCCAGCAGCCTCGGACTAGCGCAAGAGACCCAGTACTTC. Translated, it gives CASSLGLAQETQYF.

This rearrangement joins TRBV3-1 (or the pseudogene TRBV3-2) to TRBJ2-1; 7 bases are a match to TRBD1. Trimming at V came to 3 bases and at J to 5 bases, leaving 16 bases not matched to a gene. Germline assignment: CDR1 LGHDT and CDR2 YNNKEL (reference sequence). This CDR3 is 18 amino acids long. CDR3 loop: CASSHRDSLRMGHNEQFF. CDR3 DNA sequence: TGTGCCAGCAGCCATCGGGACAGCCTACGAATGGGACACAATGAGCAGTTCTTC.

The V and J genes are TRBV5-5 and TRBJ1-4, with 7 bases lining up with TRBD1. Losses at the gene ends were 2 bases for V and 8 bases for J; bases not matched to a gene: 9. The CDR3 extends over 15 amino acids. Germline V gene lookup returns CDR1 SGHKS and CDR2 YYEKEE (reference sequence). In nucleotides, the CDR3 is TGTGCCAGCAGCTTCCGGGACACCAGGGGGGAAAAACTGTTTTTT. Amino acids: CASSFRDTRGEKLFF.

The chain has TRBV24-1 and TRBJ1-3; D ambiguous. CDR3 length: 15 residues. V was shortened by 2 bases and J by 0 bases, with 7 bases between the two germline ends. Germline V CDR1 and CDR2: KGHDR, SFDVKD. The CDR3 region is CATSDSAGSGNTIYF. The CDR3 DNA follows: TGTGCCACCAGTGATTCCGCGGGCTCTGGAAACACCATATATTTT.

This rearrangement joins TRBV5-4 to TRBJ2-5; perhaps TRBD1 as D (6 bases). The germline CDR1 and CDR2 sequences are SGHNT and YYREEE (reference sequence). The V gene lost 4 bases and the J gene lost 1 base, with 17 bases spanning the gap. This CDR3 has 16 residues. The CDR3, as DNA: TGTGCCAGCAGCGGGGGCCCGCCACTACTCCAAGAGACCCAGTACTTC. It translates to CASSGGPPLLQETQYF.

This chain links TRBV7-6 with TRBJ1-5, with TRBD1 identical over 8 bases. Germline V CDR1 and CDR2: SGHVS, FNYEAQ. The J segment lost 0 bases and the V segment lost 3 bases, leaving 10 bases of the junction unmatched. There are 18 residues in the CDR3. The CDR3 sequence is CASSFPGQVIYSNQPQHF. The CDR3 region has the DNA TGTGCCAGCAGCTTTCCGGGACAGGTCATTTATAGCAATCAGCCCCAGCATTTT.

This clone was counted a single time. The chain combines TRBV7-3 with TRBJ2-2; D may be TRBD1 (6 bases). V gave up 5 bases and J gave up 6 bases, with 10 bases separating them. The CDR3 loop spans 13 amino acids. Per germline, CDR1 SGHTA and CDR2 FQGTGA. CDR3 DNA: TGTGCCAGCAGCCCAGGGGCGGCCGGGGAGCTGTTTTTT. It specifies CASSPGAAGELFF.

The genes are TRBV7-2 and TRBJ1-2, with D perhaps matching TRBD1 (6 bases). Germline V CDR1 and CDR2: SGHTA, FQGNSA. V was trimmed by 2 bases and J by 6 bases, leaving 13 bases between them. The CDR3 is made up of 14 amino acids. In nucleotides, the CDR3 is TGTGCCAGCAGCTTAAGAGGGGGAATAGATGGCTACACCTTC. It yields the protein CASSLRGGIDGYTF.

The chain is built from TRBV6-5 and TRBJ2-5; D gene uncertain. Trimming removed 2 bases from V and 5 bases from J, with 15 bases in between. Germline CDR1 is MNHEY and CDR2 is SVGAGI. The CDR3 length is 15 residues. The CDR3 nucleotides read TGTGCCAGCAGTTACGGGCCAACCCCCACGGAGACCCAGTACTTC. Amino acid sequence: CASSYGPTPTETQYF.

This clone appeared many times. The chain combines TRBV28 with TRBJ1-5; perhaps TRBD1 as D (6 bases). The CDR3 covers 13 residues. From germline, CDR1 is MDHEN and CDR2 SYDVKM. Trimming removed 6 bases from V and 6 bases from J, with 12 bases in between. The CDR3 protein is CASRRGTRQPQHF. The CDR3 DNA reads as TGTGCCAGCAGAAGGGGGACCCGTCAGCCCCAGCATTTT.

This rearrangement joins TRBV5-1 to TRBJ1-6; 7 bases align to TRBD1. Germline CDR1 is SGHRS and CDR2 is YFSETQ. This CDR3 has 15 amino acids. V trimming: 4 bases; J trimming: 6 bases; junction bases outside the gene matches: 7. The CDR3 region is CASSLQGQRNSPLHF. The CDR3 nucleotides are TGCGCCAGCAGCCTACAGGGGCAGCGTAATTCACCCCTCCACTTT.

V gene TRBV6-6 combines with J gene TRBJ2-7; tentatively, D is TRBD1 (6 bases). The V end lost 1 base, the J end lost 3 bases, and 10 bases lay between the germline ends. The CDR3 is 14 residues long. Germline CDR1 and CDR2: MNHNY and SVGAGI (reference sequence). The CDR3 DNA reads TGTGCCAGCAGTTACTTCCCAGGGGACTACGAGCAGTACTTC. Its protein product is CASSYFPGDYEQYF.

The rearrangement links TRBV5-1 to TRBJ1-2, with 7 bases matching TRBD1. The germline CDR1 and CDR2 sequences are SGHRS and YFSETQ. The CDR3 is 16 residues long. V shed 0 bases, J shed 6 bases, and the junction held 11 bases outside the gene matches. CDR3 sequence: CASSLARDREVDGYTF. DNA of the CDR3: TGCGCCAGCAGCTTGGCCCGAGACAGGGAAGTGGATGGCTACACCTTC.

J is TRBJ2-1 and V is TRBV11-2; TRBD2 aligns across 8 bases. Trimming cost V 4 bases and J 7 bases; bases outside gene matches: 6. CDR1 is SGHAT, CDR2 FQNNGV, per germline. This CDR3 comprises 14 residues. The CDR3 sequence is CASSSRLASNEQFF. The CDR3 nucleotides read TGTGCCAGCAGCTCAAGACTAGCGAGTAATGAGCAGTTCTTC. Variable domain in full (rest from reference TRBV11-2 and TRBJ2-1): EAGVAQSPRYKIIEKRQSVAFWCNPISGHATLYWYQQILGQGPKLLIQFQNNGVVDDSQLPKDRFSAERLKGVDSTLKIQPAKLEDSAVYLCASSSRLASNEQFFGPGTRLTVL.

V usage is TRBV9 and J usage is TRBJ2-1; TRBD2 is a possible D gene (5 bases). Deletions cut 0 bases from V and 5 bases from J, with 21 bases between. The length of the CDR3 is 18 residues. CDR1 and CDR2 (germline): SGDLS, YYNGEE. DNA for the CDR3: TGTGCCAGCAGCGTAGTAGCCCCGGGATTAGCGCGTAACAATGAGCAGTTCTTC. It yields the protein CASSVVAPGLARNNEQFF.

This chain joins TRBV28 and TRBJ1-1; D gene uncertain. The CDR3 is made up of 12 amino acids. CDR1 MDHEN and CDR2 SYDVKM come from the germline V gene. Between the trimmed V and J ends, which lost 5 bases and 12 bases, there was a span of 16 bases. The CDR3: CASSQMRQNSFF. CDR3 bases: TGTGCCAGCAGTCAAATGAGGCAGAATTCTTTCTTT.